In its sample, the clone carrying this TCR beta chain was seen a few times. Its matching antigen is unknown. In the naive CD8 group, cells lacked CD45RO and were positively selected for CCR7, so terminally differentiated effector memory CD45RA+ cells were left out. All donors were Caucasian adults living in Nashville, Tennessee. This record comes from a study of shared clonotypes between healthy human individuals. As for the study in general: Sampling drew on donors who were a couple of women and a few men aged 18 to 49.

Produced via immunoSEQ multiplex PCR; TCRdb's table is partial and in-frame only. The data contain about 2.1 million clones, just under 95% of them singletons. General observations from the study: Non-shared clonotypes had lower generation probabilities than clonotypes shared by all four sorted-subset donors. Genetic and exposure-history diversity was limited by the few donors.

The germline V gene has CDR1 SGHTA and CDR2 FQGNSA. The CDR3 has 17 residues. Losses at the gene ends were 1 base for V and 2 bases for J; bases not matched to a gene: 7. The chain carries TRBV7-2 and TRBJ2-2, with 7 bases lining up with TRBD1. The specimen was naive CD8+ T cells from PBMCs. The receptor's source is a man aged 18 to 35 in good health. Some clones in this sample may be carry-over from other donors' samples. The CDR3 coding sequence is TGTGCCAGCAGCTTAGTTTCGAGGGGGCCCAACACCGGGGAGCTGTTTTTT. It codes for CASSLVSRGPNTGELFF. Drawing the rest from reference TRBV7-2 and TRBJ2-2, the complete variable domain is GAGVSQSPSNKVTEKGKDVELRCDPISGHTALYWYRQSLGQGLEFLIYFQGNSAPDKSGLPSDRFSAERTGGSVSTLTIQRTQQEDSAVYLCASSLVSRGPNTGELFFGEGSRLTVL.